The 13 T cell receptor beta chains given below trace back to one sample, sequenced in a study of T cells in Graves' hyperthyroidism and ophthalmopathy. There were TCR beta CDR3 regions amplified from RNA transcripts. TCR CDR3 underwent first-round RT-PCR with the HTBI primer set. TCRdb fed the multiplex PCR reads into MiXCR, producing one record per CDR3 protein. The sample lists approximately 710,000 distinct CDR3 sequences, around 15% seen once, with about a sixth in the top ten. Material for sequencing was blood. Receptors originate from a man aged 45-65 years with Graves' hyperthyroidism.

This sequence joins TRBV7-8 and TRBJ1-4, with a weak D call TRBD1 (5 bases). CDR1 is SGHVS and CDR2 is FQNEAQ in the germline V gene. V was pared by 5 bases and J by 4 bases, with 11 bases between. The CDR3 runs to 14 residues. CDR3 region: CASSARGVNEKLFF. CDR3 DNA: TGTGCCAGCAGCGCCCGGGGGGTTAATGAAAAACTGTTTTTT.

This clonotype was picked up a small number of times. The chain's CDR3 is CASSDHGIGELFF. The CDR3 nucleotides are TGTGCCAGCAGCGACCACGGAATCGGGGAGCTGTTTTTT. This chain links TRBV5-6 with TRBJ2-2; no clear D gene. This CDR3 spans 13 amino acids. Germline V gene data show CDR1 as SGHDT and CDR2 as YYEEEE. Trimming stripped 4 bases from V and 7 bases from J, with 11 bases between.

V gene TRBV19 combines with J gene TRBJ1-1; a weak D match, TRBD1 (6 bases). Germline loops: CDR1 LNHDA, CDR2 SQIVND (reference sequence). Trimming took off 6 bases at V and 4 bases at J, with 9 bases between the two ends. The CDR3 sequence is 12 residues long. CDR3 sequence (DNA): TGTGCCAGTAGGGGACACGGCACTGAAGCTTTCTTT. It translates to CASRGHGTEAFF.

The CDR3 DNA follows: TGTGCCAGCACCTCTAGCGGGACATTCTCCTACGATCTGTACTTC. The encoded protein is CASTSSGTFSYDLYF. The chain is built from TRBV2 and TRBJ2-7; TRBD2 agrees at 9 bases. V lost 7 bases and J lost 12; bases outside the gene matches: 19. The CDR3 has 15 residues. Germline V gene lookup returns CDR1 SNHLY and CDR2 FYNNEI. The variable domain in full, completed from reference TRBV2 and TRBJ2-7, reads EPEVTQTPSHQVTQMGQEVILRCVPISNHLYFYWYRQILGQKVEFLVSFYNNEISEKSEIFDDQFSVERPDGSNFTLKIRSTKLEDSAMYFCASTSSGTFSYDLYFGPGTRLTVT.

This clonotype has just a few counts. The J gene is TRBJ2-1, the V gene TRBV24-1, with 11 bases aligning to TRBD1. This CDR3 has 18 amino acids. V shed 4 bases and J 6 bases; nucleotides not matched to a gene: 13. Germline V gives CDR1 KGHDR, CDR2 SFDVKD. The DNA for the CDR3 is TGTGCCACCAGTGAAGGGACAGGGGGATGGTCGTTACGCAATGAGCAGTTCTTC. This encodes CATSEGTGGWSLRNEQFF.

Many counts were recorded for this clonotype. The V gene is TRBV6-1, the J gene TRBJ2-1; TRBD2 aligns across 8 bases. The CDR3 covers 23 residues. Trimming removed 4 bases from V and 9 bases from J; junction bases left unmatched: 35. Germline loops: CDR1 MNHNS, CDR2 SASEGT. CDR3 in DNA: TGTGCCAGCAGTGCCCCCAACGTCGGACGAGTGAGGGTCGACGGGAGGGCCAATCGTGAGCAGTTCTTC. Amino acids: CASSAPNVGRVRVDGRANREQFF.

The sample holds many counts of this clonotype. V usage is TRBV11-2 and J usage is TRBJ2-4, with D maybe TRBD1 (8 bases). The CDR3 is 12 amino acids. CDR1 is SGHAT, CDR2 FQNNGV, per germline. V gave up 8 bases and J gave up 7 bases, with 12 bases separating them. CDR3: CASGQGGNIQYF. The CDR3, as DNA: TGTGCCAGCGGACAGGGAGGGAACATTCAGTACTTC.

In its sample, this clonotype was seen many times. V gene TRBV9 combines with J gene TRBJ2-5; D is unclear. Deletions cut 3 bases from V and 7 bases from J, with 19 bases between. CDR1 is SGDLS, CDR2 YYNGEE, per germline. The CDR3 loop spans 15 amino acids. The CDR3 DNA follows: TGTGCCAGCAGCGGAGACCACAGTAATCGTGGGACCCAGTACTTC. This translates into CASSGDHSNRGTQYF.

The sample holds a few counts of this clonotype. This chain connects TRBV13 to TRBJ1-5; D unclear. Trimming shortened V by 1 base and J by 2 bases, and 21 bases separated the two germline ends. CDR3 length: 19 amino acids. Germline V gene lookup returns CDR1 PRHDT and CDR2 FYEKMQ (reference sequence). In DNA form, the CDR3 reads TGTGCCAGCAGCTTAGTATGGGTTCGAGAGTTTCAGGGCAATCAGCCCCAGCATTTT. Its translation: CASSLVWVREFQGNQPQHF. Full variable domain (outside the CDR3, taken from reference TRBV13 and TRBJ1-5): AAGVIQSPRHLIKEKRETATLKCYPIPRHDTVYWYQQGPGQDPQFLISFYEKMQSDKGSIPDRFSAQQFSDYHSELNMSSLELGDSALYFCASSLVWVREFQGNQPQHFGDGTRLSIL.

This clonotype was observed at least ten times. The gene calls are TRBV19 and TRBJ1-6; D is ambiguous. The CDR3 extends over 15 amino acids. Germline assignment: CDR1 LNHDA and CDR2 SQIVND (reference sequence). The V gene lost 3 bases and the J gene lost 11 bases, with 17 bases spanning the gap. In DNA, the CDR3 is TGTGCCAGTAGTATCATGCTACGGTCCGAAACACCCCTCCACTTT. It encodes CASSIMLRSETPLHF.

This clonotype has a count of ten or more. The chain has TRBV7-8 and TRBJ1-1; tentatively, D is TRBD1 (6 bases). Looked up from germline, CDR1 is SGHVS and CDR2 is FQNEAQ. The CDR3 contains 15 residues. V lost 1 base and J lost 4, with 13 bases in between. The chain's CDR3 is CASSLDGQLLTEAFF. DNA for the CDR3: TGTGCCAGCAGCTTAGACGGACAGTTACTCACTGAAGCTTTCTTT. Combining the CDR3 with reference TRBV7-8 and TRBJ1-1 gives the whole variable domain GAGVSQSPRYKVAKRGQDVALRCDPISGHVSLFWYQQALGQGPEFLTYFQNEAQLDKSGLPSDRFFAERPEGSVSTLKIQRTQQEDSAVYLCASSLDGQLLTEAFFGQGTRLTVV.

This chain links TRBV5-5 with TRBJ2-7; 14 nucleotides match TRBD2. V trimming: 5 bases; J trimming: 5 bases; junction bases outside the gene matches: 18. Germline CDR1 and CDR2: SGHKS and YYEKEE (reference sequence). The CDR3 has 19 amino acids. The CDR3 here is CASRGLKGLAGERADEQYF. The CDR3 coding sequence is TGTGCCAGCAGGGGGCTGAAGGGACTAGCGGGAGAGCGGGCGGACGAGCAGTACTTC.

The gene calls are TRBV27 and TRBJ1-6, with D possibly TRBD1 on 5 matching bases. V was trimmed by 5 bases and J by 10 bases, leaving 15 bases between them. The germline gives CDR1 MNHEY, CDR2 SMNVEV (reference sequence). The CDR3 spans 14 residues. DNA for the CDR3: TGTGCCAGCAGTCCCGGCAGGGTAAACTCACCCCTCCACTTT. Protein sequence: CASSPGRVNSPLHF.